This T cell receptor beta chain was recorded in a study of blood T cell repertoires in COVID-19. Study-wide context: Samples came from the United States, Italy and Spain, spanning acute and convalescent COVID-19. PBMCs, B-cell-depleted T cells, or T cells were the source of the cDNA or gDNA that made up the material.

This CDR3 has 15 residues. CDR1 MDHEN and CDR2 SYDVKM come from the germline V gene. V was shortened by 2 bases and J by 1 base, with 12 bases between the two germline ends. As originally analysed: For nucleated cells, counts were estimated from reference gene primer amplification. Produced via immunoSEQ multiplex PCR; TCRdb's table is partial and in-frame only. V, J and clone size were drawn from that table, and D and trimming were deduced from the DNA. The table shows more than 90,000 clones, with roughly 87% occurring only once. This TCR was recovered from a human donor in a cohort sampled during active COVID-19. The chain is built from TRBV28 and TRBJ2-7; possibly TRBD2 for D (6 bases). The source material was peripheral blood. For the CDR3, the DNA is TGTGCCAGCAGTTTAGGGGGGAAGAGTTCCTACGAGCAGTACTTC. Translated, it gives CASSLGGKSSYEQYF.